The 9 T cell receptor beta chains presented below share a single source sample, sequenced in a study of T-cell memory formation after mild COVID-19. TCRdb fed the 5' RACE reads into MiXCR, producing one record per CDR3 protein. Altogether about 310,000 distinct CDR3 sequences are present, approximately 19% being singletons, with the ten largest covering under 25%. The specimen sequenced was PBMCs or a T cell subset sorted from them (not recorded which). The receptors derive from a man between 18 and 35 years old who had mild COVID-19 (a few samples of this study predate the infection). Cell type and time point are not known.

The chain has TRBV5-5 and TRBJ1-1; 9 bases are shared with TRBD1. The CDR3 length is 15 residues. Germline CDR1 reads SGHKS; CDR2 reads YYEKEE (reference sequence). V was pared by 3 bases and J by 5 bases, with 8 bases of the junction left unmatched. CDR3 nucleotides: TGTGCCAGCAGCTCCTCCGGGACAGGGTGGACTGAAGCTTTCTTT. This translates into CASSSSGTGWTEAFF.

The table lists this clonotype with many counts. CDR3 protein: CASSQRRGRNYNEQFF. CDR3 DNA sequence: TGTGCCAGCAGCCAAAGGCGGGGCCGTAATTACAATGAGCAGTTCTTC. The chain couples TRBV4-2 to TRBJ2-1, with D perhaps matching TRBD2 (6 bases). V was trimmed by 2 bases and J by 4 bases, leaving 15 bases between them. The germline V gene has CDR1 LGHNA and CDR2 YNFKEQ. This CDR3 is 16 amino acids long.

The chain combines TRBV5-1 with TRBJ2-5; a weak D match, TRBD2 (6 bases). Germline V gene lookup returns CDR1 SGHRS and CDR2 YFSETQ. The CDR3 length is 14 residues. The V end lost 4 bases, the J end lost 4 bases, and 14 bases lay between the germline ends. The CDR3 region is CASSPGTFSETQYF. CDR3 DNA sequence: TGCGCCAGCAGCCCAGGGACTTTCTCAGAGACCCAGTACTTC.

This clonotype showed up many times. The rearrangement links TRBV4-3 to TRBJ1-5; D call uncertain. Trimming left V 4 bases short and J 2 bases short, with 9 bases between. Looked up from germline, CDR1 is LGHNA and CDR2 is YSLEER. This CDR3 is 14 amino acids long. CDR3 nucleotide sequence: TGCGCCAGCAGCCCCTCTGGGGGCAATCAGCCCCAGCATTTT. Amino acid sequence: CASSPSGGNQPQHF.

The V call is TRBV5-1, the J call TRBJ1-2; 8 bases align to TRBD1. From germline, CDR1 is SGHRS and CDR2 YFSETQ. The CDR3 is 14 residues long. V shed 3 bases and J 7 bases; nucleotides not matched to a gene: 8. CDR3 region: CASSSEGQAFGYTF. CDR3 in DNA: TGCGCCAGCAGCTCTGAGGGACAGGCATTTGGCTACACCTTC.

This chain links TRBV12-3 or TRBV12-4 with TRBJ1-4; D remains ambiguous. CDR3 length equals 12 residues. Trimming took off 2 bases at V and 9 bases at J, with 7 bases between the two ends. The CDR3 loop reads CASSLMGQKLFF. CDR3 sequence (DNA): TGTGCCAGCAGTTTAATGGGTCAAAAACTGTTTTTT.

This chain connects TRBV7-2 to TRBJ1-3, with 7 bases that match TRBD1. This CDR3 has 15 residues. The junction had 7 bases not matched to a gene; V was cut back by 4 bases and J by 4 bases. Germline V gene lookup returns CDR1 SGHTA and CDR2 FQGNSA. For the CDR3, the DNA is TGTGCCAGCAGCTCGAGACAGGGAGCGGGAAACACCATATATTTT. Protein sequence: CASSSRQGAGNTIYF.

This clonotype was counted a few times. The V and J genes are TRBV5-1 and TRBJ2-3; maybe TRBD1 (6 bases). Trimming removed 4 bases from V and 2 bases from J, with 11 bases in between. Germline loops: CDR1 SGHRS, CDR2 YFSETQ. The CDR3 loop spans 14 amino acids. The CDR3 loop is CASSAGQTTDTQYF. The CDR3 nucleotides read TGCGCCAGCAGCGCCGGACAGACCACAGATACGCAGTATTTT.

This clonotype was observed a handful of times. V and J are TRBV18 and TRBJ1-5, with 7 positions matching TRBD1. Losses at the gene ends were 8 bases for V and 4 bases for J; bases not matched to a gene: 5. CDR3 size: 13 residues. Germline values: CDR1 KGHSH, CDR2 LQKENI. DNA for the CDR3: TGTGCCAGCCAAGGACAGGCAAATCAGCCCCAGCATTTT. Its translation: CASQGQANQPQHF. Using reference TRBV18 and TRBJ1-5 for the parts outside the CDR3, the full variable domain is NAGVMQNPRHLVRRRGQEARLRCSPMKGHSHVYWYRQLPEEGLKFMVYLQKENIIDESGMPKERFSAEFPKEGPSILRIQQVVRGDSAAYFCASQGQANQPQHFGDGTRLSIL.